A single T cell receptor beta chain is shown here with its context. The antigen is not known. TCRdb analysed the reads with MiXCR anew, one entry per CDR3 protein. Among 100,000 to 150,000 distinct CDR3 sequences listed, roughly 9% were seen once. This entry is derived from a study of T cell repertoires in cytomegalovirus infection. Overall study results and limits: Totalled public TCR beta family frequency picked out people who carried CMV plus the relevant HLA. It was HLA-C-restricted CMV-specific TCR beta clonotypes that dominated the response ex vivo.

The sequencing sample was made of PBMCs. This clonotype was obtained from a human donor in good health (CMV status not recorded). Some clones in this sample may be carry-over from other donors' samples.

Here the CDR3 reads CASSPTGPTNEKLFF. The DNA of the CDR3 is TGTGCCAGCAGCCCGACAGGGCCAACTAATGAAAAACTGTTTTTT. This chain uses TRBV12-3 or TRBV12-4 with TRBJ1-4; TRBD1 agrees at 7 bases. J lost 0 bases, V lost 6 bases, and 4 bases had no gene match. The CDR3 is 15 residues long.